This record concerns one T cell receptor beta chain sequence. Its antigen is not known. This entry comes from a study of Ad26.COV2.S vaccination and SARS-CoV-2 variants. Study-wide context: The authors gave Ad26.COV2.S intramuscularly, either once or twice 56 days apart. Whole-study findings and limits: People who got the vaccine had more spike-specific TCR breadth than people who got placebo.

V dropped 1 base and J dropped 5 bases, with 11 bases sitting between them. This CDR3 comprises 14 residues. Germline-derived CDR1 and CDR2 are SGHTS and YDEGEE. Sequenced by immunoSEQ multiplex PCR; TCRdb stores in-frame clones only, minus some. The sample carries approximately 420,000 clones, 88% recorded once. Indicated treatment: around 19 received Ad26.COV2.S at low or high dose, single or two shots; several received placebo; per-sample allocation not given. Repertoires come from day 63 after the first vaccine or placebo injection. As its vector, the vaccine had Ad26, which expressed Wuhan-strain SARS-CoV-2 spike.

This material consisted of peripheral blood, taken in a trial of Ad26.COV2.S vaccine versus placebo. The sequence was obtained from a person between 18 and 65 years old who received the Ad26.COV2.S COVID-19 vaccine or a placebo. The chain recombines TRBV5-8 with TRBJ2-3, with a weak D call TRBD2 (5 bases). CDR3 protein: CASSLLGSLDTQYF. In DNA form, the CDR3 reads TGTGCCAGCAGCTTGTTAGGGAGCCTAGATACGCAGTATTTT.